A single sample gave rise to the 9 T cell receptor beta chains below, sequenced in a study of T-cell reconstitution after alpha-beta-depleted transplantation in children. For TCRbeta, the library was prepared with unique molecular identifiers. TCRdb reanalysed the PCR reads using MiXCR and keeps one entry per CDR3 protein. There are some 550,000 distinct CDR3 sequences in the sample; more than 20% occur only once, and roughly 13% lies in the top ten. This specimen was PBMCs, mostly from graft donor cells, taken 360 days after TCRalphabeta/CD19-depleted stem cell transplant. The receptors derive from a boy under two years old who had a stem cell transplant for acute myeloid leukemia, so the T cells may come from the graft donor.

V and J are TRBV29-1 and TRBJ2-2, with D possibly TRBD1 on 5 matching bases. V was clipped by 5 bases and J by 6 bases, with 13 bases between them. The CDR3 has 13 residues. CDR1 and CDR2 (germline): SQVTM, ANQGSEA. The CDR3 coding sequence is TGCAGCGTTACCAGGGATAGGCCCGGGGAGCTGTTTTTT. It yields the protein CSVTRDRPGELFF.

The rearrangement joins TRBV20-1 to TRBJ1-1; 7 nucleotides align to TRBD1. Germline assignment: CDR1 DFQATT and CDR2 SNEGSKA (reference sequence). This CDR3 comprises 14 residues. With 4 bases clipped from V and 2 bases from J, the junction kept 7 bases outside the gene matches. This chain's CDR3 is CSATQGGDNTEAFF. For the CDR3, the DNA is TGCAGTGCTACCCAGGGGGGCGACAACACTGAAGCTTTCTTT.

The gene calls are TRBV29-1 and TRBJ2-2; no reliable D call. Germline V gene sequence: CDR1 SQVTM, CDR2 ANQGSEA. The CDR3 has 13 amino acids. V dropped 3 bases and J dropped 8 bases, with 13 bases sitting between them. CDR3: CSVEDLFKGELFF. The CDR3 bases are TGCAGCGTTGAGGATCTCTTTAAGGGGGAGCTGTTTTTT.

This clonotype was counted a few times. The chain uses TRBV20-1 and TRBJ2-1, with 9 bases fitting TRBD2. Germline V CDR1 and CDR2: DFQATT, SNEGSKA (reference sequence). CDR3 length: 17 amino acids. The V gene end was trimmed by 0 bases and the J gene end by 4 bases; junction bases not matched to a gene: 10. CDR3 in amino acids: CSARDSGPSGAYNEQFF. The CDR3, as DNA: TGCAGTGCTAGAGATTCGGGACCTAGCGGGGCTTACAATGAGCAGTTCTTC.

V is TRBV5-5 and J is TRBJ1-5; 8 bases match TRBD1. The length of the CDR3 is 16 residues. Germline CDR1 SGHKS, CDR2 YYEKEE (reference sequence). With 0 bases clipped from V and 6 bases from J, the junction kept 8 bases outside the gene matches. CDR3 nucleotide sequence: TGTGCCAGCAGCTTGGGGATTACAGGGGGAAGTCAGCCCCAGCATTTT. Translation gives CASSLGITGGSQPQHF.

This clonotype showed up just a few times. The rearrangement joins TRBV28 to TRBJ1-1; no reliable D call. The CDR3 extends over 14 amino acids. V was shortened by 5 bases and J by 1 base, with 11 bases between the two germline ends. Germline V gives CDR1 MDHEN, CDR2 SYDVKM. The CDR3 spells CASSDHGRNTEAFF. For the CDR3, the DNA is TGTGCCAGCAGTGACCATGGACGGAACACTGAAGCTTTCTTT.

The chain combines TRBV6-2 or TRBV6-3 with TRBJ2-3; D might be TRBD2 (6 bases). The CDR3 has 13 residues. Germline V lookup: CDR1 MNHEY, CDR2 SVGEGT. The V and J ends lost 2 bases and 7 bases respectively, with 10 bases between them. The CDR3 nucleotides are TGTGCCAGCAGTTACAGTCGGGGGAATACGCAGTATTTT. The encoded protein is CASSYSRGNTQYF.

In this sample, this clonotype turned up many times. The CDR3 sequence: CASSFQGGEKLFF. As DNA, the CDR3 is TGTGCCAGCAGTTTCCAGGGGGGTGAAAAACTGTTTTTT. The rearrangement uses TRBV27 and TRBJ1-4; 7 bases map to TRBD1. Germline-derived CDR1 and CDR2 are MNHEY and SMNVEV (reference sequence). The V segment lost 3 bases and the J segment 7 bases; nucleotides outside the gene matches: 2. The CDR3 is made up of 13 amino acids.

This clonotype has at least ten counts. The chain joins TRBV11-2 to TRBJ2-2, with D perhaps TRBD1 (7 bases). Germline CDR1 is SGHAT and CDR2 is FQNNGV. This CDR3 has 15 amino acids. The V end lost 5 bases, the J end lost 3 bases, and 13 bases lay between the germline ends. The CDR3 sequence: CASSPRDRHTGELFF. CDR3 sequence (DNA): TGTGCCAGCAGCCCGCGGGACAGACACACCGGGGAGCTGTTTTTT.